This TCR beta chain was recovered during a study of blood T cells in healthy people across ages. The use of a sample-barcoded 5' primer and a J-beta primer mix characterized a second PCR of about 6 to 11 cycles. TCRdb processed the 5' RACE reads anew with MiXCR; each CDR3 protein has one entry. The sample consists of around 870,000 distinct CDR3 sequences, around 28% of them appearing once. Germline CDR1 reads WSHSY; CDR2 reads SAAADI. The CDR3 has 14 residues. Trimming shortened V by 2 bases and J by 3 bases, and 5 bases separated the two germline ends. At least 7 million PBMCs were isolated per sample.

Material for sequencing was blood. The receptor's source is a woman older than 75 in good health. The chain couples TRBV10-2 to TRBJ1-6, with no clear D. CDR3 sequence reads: CASSEGYYNSPLHF. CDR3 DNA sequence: TGCGCCAGCAGTGAGGGGTACTATAATTCACCCCTCCACTTT.